One and the same sample provided the 30 T cell receptor beta chains below, sequenced in a study of OX40 agonist ivuxolimab in advanced cancers. Clones were read by immunoSEQ multiplex PCR, and TCRdb kept only the in-frame ones, dropping some. Of some 48,000 clones listed, about four fifths are singletons. The sequencing used CD4+ or CD8+ T cells sorted from blood, collected in a trial of the OX40 agonist ivuxolimab. The origin of the receptors is an adult with an advanced solid tumor such as melanoma, head and neck, liver or kidney cancer.

The V gene is TRBV6-1, the J gene TRBJ1-1; D gene ambiguous. This CDR3 is built from 15 residues. The V gene lost 5 bases and the J gene lost 0 bases, with 13 bases spanning the gap. In germline, CDR1 is MNHNS, CDR2 SASEGT. CDR3 protein: CASSSTQRMNTEAFF. Here the CDR3 DNA reads TGTGCCAGCAGTTCCACACAGAGAATGAACACTGAAGCTTTCTTT.

This clone was recorded once. The rearrangement uses TRBV7-9 and TRBJ2-7; a possible D gene is TRBD1 (5 bases). Germline-derived CDR1 and CDR2 are SEHNR and FQNEAQ (reference sequence). Trimming removed 5 bases from V and 5 bases from J, with 10 bases in between. This CDR3 region has 12 residues. The CDR3 is CASSRDSHEQYF. DNA for the CDR3: TGTGCCAGCAGCCGTGACAGCCACGAGCAGTACTTC.

CDR3 in amino acids: CASSDSGGVTDTQYF. The CDR3 DNA reads TGTGCCAGCAGTGACTCCGGTGGTGTTACAGATACGCAGTATTTT. The V and J genes are TRBV6-4 and TRBJ2-3; D is uncertain. The CDR3 extends over 15 amino acids. CDR1 and CDR2 (germline): MRHNA, SNTAGT. The V end lost 0 bases, the J end lost 3 bases, and 10 bases lay between the germline ends.

The V gene is TRBV7-6, the J gene TRBJ2-7, with no clear D. Trimming took 4 bases from V and 6 from J, leaving 7 bases between them. Germline CDR1 and CDR2: SGHVS and FNYEAQ. The CDR3 runs 11 residues. CDR3 sequence reads: CASSSNSEQYF. CDR3 DNA sequence: TGTGCCAGCAGCTCAAATTCCGAGCAGTACTTC.

This clone was detected a few times. V usage is TRBV19 and J usage is TRBJ1-1; tentatively, D is TRBD1 (5 bases). The V gene's germline CDR1 is LNHDA and CDR2 SQIVND (reference sequence). V lost 6 bases and J lost 5, with 13 bases in between. The CDR3 is 13 residues long. CDR3 coding DNA: TGTGCCAGTAGGACAACGGGGGTGACTGAAGCTTTCTTT. It yields the protein CASRTTGVTEAFF.

The V and J genes are TRBV28 and TRBJ1-1; D is unclear. V was cut by 7 bases and J by 4 bases, with 7 bases left in between. Germline CDR1 MDHEN, CDR2 SYDVKM. The CDR3 is 11 amino acids. The CDR3 DNA reads as TGTGCCAGCATAGCGCCCACTGAAGCTTTCTTT. This encodes CASIAPTEAFF.

V gene TRBV12-5 combines with J gene TRBJ1-1; 7 bases are a match to TRBD1. V shed 1 base and J 4 bases; nucleotides not matched to a gene: 6. In germline, CDR1 is LGHNT, CDR2 FRNRAP. This CDR3 has 15 residues. The CDR3 loop reads CASGLALQGTTEAFF. The DNA of the CDR3 is TGTGCTAGTGGTTTGGCCCTACAGGGGACCACTGAAGCTTTCTTT.

Written as DNA, the CDR3 is TGTGCCAGCAGTCTAGGACAGGGTGGTGAAAAACTGTTTTTT. It yields the protein CASSLGQGGEKLFF. The V call is TRBV2, the J call TRBJ1-4; 8 bases line up with TRBD1. After removal of 5 bases from V and 7 bases from J, the junction contained 6 bases not matched to a gene. Germline V gives CDR1 SNHLY, CDR2 FYNNEI. This CDR3 has 14 residues.

The chain has TRBV5-1 and TRBJ2-5, with D possibly TRBD2 on 5 matching bases. Trimming removed 0 bases at V and 2 bases at J, with 14 bases between. Germline CDR1 reads SGHRS; CDR2 reads YFSETQ. This CDR3 region has 16 residues. CDR3 sequence (DNA): TGCGCCAGCAGCTTGGCTATAACCCGGGGACAAGAGACCCAGTACTTC. It yields the protein CASSLAITRGQETQYF.

This chain joins TRBV2 and TRBJ2-5; the D gene is possibly TRBD1 (7 bases). With 0 bases removed from V and 5 bases from J, the gap between germline ends came to 13 bases. From germline, CDR1 is SNHLY and CDR2 FYNNEI. The CDR3 extends over 15 amino acids. CDR3 sequence (DNA): TGTGCCAGCAGTGAAGCGCGGACAGGAGGGGAGACCCAGTACTTC. Translated: CASSEARTGGETQYF.

The chain has TRBV7-2 and TRBJ1-4, with 7 bases fitting TRBD1. The V gene end was trimmed by 6 bases and the J gene end by 6 bases; junction bases not matched to a gene: 7. The germline gives CDR1 SGHTA, CDR2 FQGNSA. The CDR3 totals 14 residues. The CDR3 region is CASRWRQGDEKLFF. In nucleotides, the CDR3 is TGTGCCAGCAGATGGCGACAGGGAGATGAAAAACTGTTTTTT.

A remark on this clone: Its ends do not fully match the called genes, so a read error is possible. This rearrangement joins TRBV7-2 to TRBJ2-3, with TRBD2 matching 9 bases. CDR1 and CDR2 (germline): SGHTA, FQGNSA. The CDR3 covers 16 residues. This CDR3 is CASSFFAGTSIDTQYF. The DNA of the CDR3 is TGTGCCAGCAGCTTTTTCGCCGGGACTAGCATAGATACGCAGTATTTT.

The chain links TRBV7-3 to TRBJ1-2; D may be TRBD1 (6 bases). Germline V CDR1 and CDR2: SGHTA, FQGTGA. The CDR3 extends over 14 amino acids. V dropped 5 bases and J dropped 3 bases, with 13 bases sitting between them. The CDR3 nucleotides are TGTGCCAGCAGCCCGGGGGGGCGAGACTATGGCTACACCTTC. This gives the protein CASSPGGRDYGYTF.

In this sample, this clone turned up a few times. The V gene is TRBV9, the J gene TRBJ1-1, with D uncertain. Trimming took off 6 bases at V and 1 base at J, with 10 bases between the two ends. Per the germline V gene, CDR1 is SGDLS and CDR2 is YYNGEE. The CDR3 totals 13 residues. The CDR3 reads CASTNNKNTEAFF. CDR3 nucleotides: TGTGCCAGCACCAACAATAAGAACACTGAAGCTTTCTTT.

The chain joins TRBV19 to TRBJ1-2; D might be TRBD1 (5 bases). V was trimmed by 6 bases and J by 3 bases, leaving 17 bases between them. The CDR3 consists of 15 residues. Germline V gene sequence: CDR1 LNHDA, CDR2 SQIVND (reference sequence). The CDR3 DNA reads as TGTGCCAGTAGCACACTGCCGGGGCAGGACTATGGCTACACCTTC. As protein: CASSTLPGQDYGYTF.

The rearrangement links TRBV5-6 to TRBJ2-7; unclear D gene. Germline V lookup: CDR1 SGHDT, CDR2 YYEEEE. The length of the CDR3 is 13 residues. Deletions cut 4 bases from V and 2 bases from J, with 10 bases between. CDR3 sequence (DNA): TGTGCCAGCAGCCCCGCATCCCCCTACGAGCAGTACTTC. Residues: CASSPASPYEQYF.

The chain combines TRBV18 with TRBJ2-3; D possibly corresponds to TRBD1 (5 bases). The CDR3 spans 15 residues. CDR1 is KGHSH, CDR2 LQKENI, per germline. Between the trimmed V and J ends, which lost 2 bases and 3 bases, there was a span of 12 bases. CDR3: CASSPEDRSTDTQYF. Here the CDR3 DNA reads TGTGCCAGCTCACCAGAAGACAGATCTACAGATACGCAGTATTTT.

This clone has just a few counts. The V and J genes are TRBV11-2 and TRBJ1-1; D not resolved. Germline CDR1 and CDR2: SGHAT and FQNNGV. This CDR3 spans 19 amino acids. V was clipped by 2 bases and J by 3 bases, with 25 bases between them. The CDR3 here is CASSLRFNGRENRDTEAFF. The CDR3 nucleotides read TGTGCCAGCAGCTTAAGGTTTAACGGCCGGGAGAATCGGGACACTGAAGCTTTCTTT.

V usage is TRBV7-9 and J usage is TRBJ1-2; 11 nucleotides match TRBD1. J gave up 8 bases and V 5 bases, and 10 bases lay outside the gene matches. This CDR3 has 15 residues. Per germline, CDR1 SEHNR and CDR2 FQNEAQ (reference sequence). CDR3 in amino acids: CASSHRPDRGPGYTF. The CDR3 nucleotides are TGTGCCAGCAGCCATAGACCGGACAGGGGGCCCGGCTACACCTTC.

The V and J genes are TRBV7-2 and TRBJ1-2; D uncertain. Trimming cost V 5 bases and J 4 bases, with 14 bases left between them. CDR1 SGHTA and CDR2 FQGNSA come from the germline V gene. CDR3 length: 14 residues. This chain's CDR3 is CASSPPPASYGYTF. CDR3 coding DNA: TGTGCCAGCAGCCCACCGCCGGCCTCCTATGGCTACACCTTC.

This chain connects TRBV5-8 to TRBJ2-7; D is unresolved. Germline CDR1 and CDR2: SGHTS and YDEGEE. This CDR3 is 13 amino acids long. Deletions cut 7 bases from V and 1 base from J, with 12 bases between. The CDR3 reads CASGKDESYEQYF. In nucleotides, the CDR3 is TGTGCCAGCGGGAAAGACGAATCCTACGAGCAGTACTTC.

The rearrangement joins TRBV6-5 to TRBJ2-7; no firm D call. This CDR3 is 13 amino acids long. Germline V gene data show CDR1 as MNHEY and CDR2 as SVGAGI. The CDR3 here is CAAKDPRLREQYF. CDR3 in DNA: TGTGCTGCTAAGGACCCGCGCCTGCGCGAGCAGTACTTC.

V and J are TRBV5-5 and TRBJ2-7; possible D gene TRBD1, 5 bases. The V gene lost 4 bases and the J gene lost 1 base, with 9 bases spanning the gap. The CDR3 has 13 amino acids. The V gene's germline CDR1 is SGHKS and CDR2 YYEKEE (reference sequence). CDR3: CASSARVSYEQYF. The CDR3 DNA reads as TGTGCCAGCAGCGCCAGGGTGTCCTACGAGCAGTACTTC.

This sequence joins TRBV28 and TRBJ2-5, with 12 bases identical to TRBD2. J was trimmed by 5 bases and V by 5 bases; bases with no gene match: 6. The CDR3 consists of 15 residues. CDR1 is MDHEN and CDR2 is SYDVKM in the germline V gene. Here the CDR3 reads CASSLMTSGSETQYF. The CDR3 nucleotides read TGTGCCAGCAGTCTGATGACTAGCGGGAGTGAGACCCAGTACTTC.

The genes are TRBV5-1 and TRBJ2-7, with TRBD1 identical over 8 bases. V was clipped by 5 bases and J by 1 base; unmatched bases: 8. Germline V CDR1 and CDR2: SGHRS, YFSETQ. CDR3 size: 15 residues. CDR3 nucleotides: TGCGCCAGCAGACTAGAGGGGGACAGGTCCTACGAGCAGTACTTC. Translating it yields CASRLEGDRSYEQYF.

V is TRBV7-3 and J is TRBJ1-6; D is perhaps TRBD1 (5 bases). Trimming shortened V by 7 bases and J by 7 bases, and 14 bases separated the two germline ends. The germline V gene encodes CDR1 SGHTA and CDR2 FQGTGA. The CDR3 length is 14 residues. CDR3 in amino acids: CASTGMTVNSPLHF. As DNA, the CDR3 is TGTGCCAGCACTGGGATGACAGTAAATTCACCCCTCCACTTT.

Details on this clone: The same CDR3 is also encoded by other DNA sequences in this sample. The V gene is TRBV7-9, the J gene TRBJ2-7; TRBD2 matches at 7 bases. Germline V gene sequence: CDR1 SEHNR, CDR2 FQNEAQ (reference sequence). The CDR3 is 15 amino acids. The J segment lost 7 bases and the V segment lost 4 bases, leaving 13 bases of the junction unmatched. The CDR3 protein is CASSSGQGGIIEQYF. In DNA form, the CDR3 reads TGTGCCAGCAGCTCCGGGCAGGGAGGGATTATTGAGCAGTACTTC. The entire variable domain, with the rest obtained from reference TRBV7-9 and TRBJ2-7, is as follows: DTGVSQNPRHKITKRGQNVTFRCDPISEHNRLYWYRQTLGQGPEFLTYFQNEAQLEKSRLLSDRFSAERPKGSFSTLEIQRTEQGDSAMYLCASSSGQGGIIEQYFGPGTRLTVT.

The V call is TRBV6-6, the J call TRBJ2-5, with D possibly TRBD1 on 6 matching bases. V was clipped by 11 bases and J by 3 bases, with 19 bases between them. Germline-derived CDR1 and CDR2 are MNHNY and SVGAGI (reference sequence). The CDR3 has 14 residues. CDR3 DNA sequence: TGTGCCGTTTGGGCAGGGGCTCCCAAAGAGACCCAGTACTTC. Encoded protein: CAVWAGAPKETQYF.

This chain joins TRBV6-5 and TRBJ1-3; the D gene is possibly TRBD1 (5 bases). V dropped 5 bases and J dropped 2 bases, with 10 bases sitting between them. CDR1 and CDR2 from the germline V gene are MNHEY and SVGAGI. The CDR3 is 14 residues long. Here the CDR3 reads CASSIQGAGNTIYF. CDR3 sequence (DNA): TGTGCCAGCAGTATCCAGGGAGCTGGAAACACCATATATTTT.

This chain connects TRBV11-2 to TRBJ2-1; 9 nucleotides agree with TRBD1. Per germline, CDR1 SGHAT and CDR2 FQNNGV. V shed 4 bases and J 4 bases; nucleotides not matched to a gene: 8. The CDR3 has 16 amino acids. CDR3 in amino acids: CASSSTLGTGYNEQFF. For the CDR3, the DNA is TGTGCCAGCAGCTCAACTTTGGGGACAGGGTACAATGAGCAGTTCTTC.